These 26 T cell receptor beta chains were all obtained from the same sample, sequenced in a study of STAT3 mutations in large granular lymphocyte leukemia. Study findings and constraints: At least one immunodominant TCR beta clonotype appeared in every T-cell large granular lymphocyte leukemia patient.

These receptors have no known antigen. Data came from immunoSEQ multiplex PCR; TCRdb stores just in-frame clones and leaves some out. The sample lists approximately 4,300 clones; 49% were seen once. The sequencing sample was made of peripheral blood mononuclear cells. Receptors were obtained from a man in his sixties with T-cell large granular lymphocyte leukemia. Some clones in this sample may be carry-over from other donors' samples.

The chain combines TRBV30 with TRBJ1-2; the match to TRBD1 covers 7 bases. Germline V gives CDR1 GTSNPN, CDR2 SVGIG (reference sequence). V lost 1 base and J lost 1; bases outside the gene matches: 3. The CDR3 covers 14 residues. The CDR3 loop is CAWSANRGNYGYTF. CDR3 nucleotides: TGTGCCTGGAGTGCCAACAGGGGTAACTATGGCTACACCTTC.

The chain combines TRBV6-5 with TRBJ1-6; 8 nucleotides line up with TRBD1. CDR3 length: 14 residues. Trimming took 6 bases from V and 9 from J; bases not matched to a gene: 7. Per germline, CDR1 MNHEY and CDR2 SVGAGI. This CDR3 reads CASSTGDRSSPLHF. CDR3 in DNA: TGTGCCAGCAGCACAGGGGACAGGAGTTCACCCCTCCACTTT.

This chain joins TRBV7-9 and TRBJ1-1, with D uncertain. Germline values: CDR1 SEHNR, CDR2 FQNEAQ (reference sequence). This CDR3 comprises 14 residues. The V end lost 5 bases, the J end lost 0 bases, and 10 bases lay between the germline ends. CDR3 nucleotides: TGTGCCAGCAGCATAGGAGAAATGAACACTGAAGCTTTCTTT. It codes for CASSIGEMNTEAFF.

The CDR3 here is CASSLTPGARETQYF. The CDR3 coding sequence is TGCGCCAGCAGCTTGACCCCTGGGGCGAGGGAGACCCAGTACTTC. The V gene is TRBV5-1, the J gene TRBJ2-5; D perhaps matches TRBD1 (5 bases). V dropped 1 base and J dropped 5 bases, with 15 bases sitting between them. The CDR3 length is 15 residues. Per germline, CDR1 SGHRS and CDR2 YFSETQ.

A few counts support this clone. The chain carries TRBV27 and TRBJ2-7; D is unclear. V shed 3 bases and J shed 2 bases, with 14 bases lying between them. CDR1 is MNHEY, CDR2 SMNVEV, per germline (reference sequence). This CDR3 spans 15 amino acids. The CDR3 DNA reads TGTGCCAGCAGTTTTTCGGCTGGCTTTCCCTACGAGCAGTACTTC. It is translated as CASSFSAGFPYEQYF.

CDR3 in amino acids: CASSRDRGGYGYTF. Written as DNA, the CDR3 is TGTGCCAGCAGCAGAGACAGGGGGGGTTATGGCTACACCTTC. The chain couples TRBV5-4 to TRBJ1-2; 9 positions match TRBD1. The CDR3 totals 14 residues. V shed 4 bases, J shed 5 bases, and the junction held 6 bases outside the gene matches. Per germline, CDR1 SGHNT and CDR2 YYREEE (reference sequence).

This clone occurred a few times. The chain is built from TRBV27 and TRBJ2-7, with TRBD2 identical over 7 bases. V was clipped by 5 bases and J by 0 bases; unmatched bases: 4. There are 14 residues in the CDR3. Germline assignment: CDR1 MNHEY and CDR2 SMNVEV (reference sequence). The CDR3 region is CASSPRGSSYEQYF. The CDR3 nucleotides read TGTGCCAGCAGTCCGCGGGGGAGCTCCTACGAGCAGTACTTC.

This clone was picked up one time. This chain joins TRBV25-1 and TRBJ2-3; the D call may be TRBD1 or TRBD2 (6 bases each). Germline-derived CDR1 and CDR2 are MGHDK and SYGVNS. The CDR3 spans 16 residues. V lost 6 bases, J lost 2 bases, and 18 bases lay in between. The CDR3 reads CASRPKWGAVTDTQYF. CDR3 nucleotide sequence: TGTGCCAGCAGACCAAAGTGGGGGGCCGTCACAGATACGCAGTATTTT.

The chain has TRBV18 and TRBJ2-5, with D uncertain. Trimming removed 2 bases from V and 1 base from J, with 11 bases in between. CDR3 length: 15 residues. Germline-derived CDR1 and CDR2 are KGHSH and LQKENI. The CDR3 DNA sequence: TGTGCCAGCTCACCATCCTCGGCTCCCCAAGAGACCCAGTACTTC. Translation gives CASSPSSAPQETQYF. Combining the CDR3 with reference TRBV18 and TRBJ2-5 gives the whole variable domain NAGVMQNPRHLVRRRGQEARLRCSPMKGHSHVYWYRQLPEEGLKFMVYLQKENIIDESGMPKERFSAEFPKEGPSILRIQQVVRGDSAAYFCASSPSSAPQETQYFGPGTRLLVL.

This clone counts as medium-sized. V is TRBV30 and J is TRBJ2-3; TRBD2 matches at 7 bases. Germline V gene data show CDR1 as GTSNPN and CDR2 as SVGIG (reference sequence). The V gene end was trimmed by 4 bases and the J gene end by 3 bases; junction bases not matched to a gene: 7. This CDR3 has 14 amino acids. The CDR3 DNA sequence: TGTGCCTGGACTCGGGGAGGGGAGACAGATACGCAGTATTTT. This sequence encodes CAWTRGGETDTQYF.

Judged by abundance, this clone is medium-sized. The chain recombines TRBV27 with TRBJ1-2, with 9 bases lining up with TRBD1. V gave up 5 bases and J gave up 4 bases; unmatched junction bases: 8. From germline, CDR1 is MNHEY and CDR2 SMNVEV (reference sequence). This CDR3 has 15 amino acids. CDR3 coding DNA: TGTGCCAGCAGTGAACAGGGGGCCATGGTCTATGGCTACACCTTC. Translation: CASSEQGAMVYGYTF.

The chain has TRBV5-1 and TRBJ1-4; 8 positions agree with TRBD1. In germline, CDR1 is SGHRS, CDR2 YFSETQ. The CDR3 is 16 residues long. Trimming took 0 bases from V and 8 from J; bases not matched to a gene: 9. The CDR3 nucleotides are TGCGCCAGCAGCTTGGAAACCCAGGGGGCCGGGGAAAAACTGTTTTTT. It specifies CASSLETQGAGEKLFF.

The rearrangement uses TRBV7-9 and TRBJ1-2; 8 bases agree with TRBD1. This CDR3 region has 13 residues. Germline-derived CDR1 and CDR2 are SEHNR and FQNEAQ (reference sequence). The junction had 3 bases not matched to a gene; V was cut back by 5 bases and J by 4 bases. The CDR3 loop is CASSRDRGYGYTF. The CDR3 DNA reads TGTGCCAGCAGCCGAGACAGGGGCTATGGCTACACCTTC.

The V and J genes are TRBV9 and TRBJ2-7; 10 bases line up with TRBD1. This CDR3 region has 14 residues. CDR1 and CDR2 (germline): SGDLS, YYNGEE. The V gene end was trimmed by 4 bases and the J gene end by 2 bases; junction bases not matched to a gene: 3. CDR3 loop: CASSRGTGAYEQYF. Written as DNA, the CDR3 is TGTGCCAGCAGCCGCGGGACAGGGGCCTACGAGCAGTACTTC.

This chain joins TRBV9 and TRBJ1-2; D is ambiguous. The germline V and J ends were trimmed by 0 bases and 4 bases, with 13 bases remaining between them. CDR1 SGDLS and CDR2 YYNGEE come from the germline V gene. The CDR3 is 15 residues long. CDR3 region: CASSVGGGNGYGYTF. CDR3 DNA: TGTGCCAGCAGCGTAGGAGGAGGGAATGGCTATGGCTACACCTTC.

The chain recombines TRBV29-1 with TRBJ2-3, with D perhaps given as TRBD1 or TRBD2 (5 bases each). The V gene lost 0 bases and the J gene lost 2 bases, with 15 bases spanning the gap. Looked up from germline, CDR1 is SQVTM and CDR2 is ANQGSEA. CDR3 size: 16 residues. CDR3 in DNA: TGCAGCGTTGAAGATCGATTTTCGGGACCCACAGATACGCAGTATTTT. Amino acids: CSVEDRFSGPTDTQYF.

V usage is TRBV7-2 and J usage is TRBJ2-3, with D maybe TRBD1 (6 bases). Germline CDR1 and CDR2: SGHTA and FQGNSA. This CDR3 is 16 amino acids long. Trimming took 5 bases from V and 7 from J, leaving 22 bases between them. For the CDR3, the DNA is TGTGCCAGCAGCCCAATGGCGGCAGGGGCGATGAATACGCAGTATTTT. It codes for CASSPMAAGAMNTQYF.

This chain connects TRBV29-1 to TRBJ1-2; D is unclear. Germline CDR1 is SQVTM and CDR2 is ANQGSEA. Trimming took 7 bases from V and 0 from J, leaving 9 bases between them. The CDR3 totals 12 residues. CDR3 in DNA: TGCAGCGCGGACGACCCTAACTATGGCTACACCTTC. This sequence encodes CSADDPNYGYTF.

This clone has a single count. V usage is TRBV7-9 and J usage is TRBJ1-5, with a weak D call TRBD1 (5 bases). Between the trimmed V and J ends, which lost 5 bases and 7 bases, there was a span of 12 bases. Germline V gene sequence: CDR1 SEHNR, CDR2 FQNEAQ (reference sequence). The CDR3 totals 13 residues. The DNA of the CDR3 is TGTGCCAGCAGCGGGGGGGGTGGGCAGCCCCAGCATTTT. This translates into CASSGGGGQPQHF.

The chain uses TRBV5-6 and TRBJ1-2; D unclear. Germline V gives CDR1 SGHDT, CDR2 YYEEEE. The CDR3 consists of 12 residues. V was shortened by 0 bases and J by 5 bases, with 5 bases between the two germline ends. The CDR3 nucleotides are TGTGCCAGCAGCTTGGTTGGGTATGGCTACACCTTC. Translated: CASSLVGYGYTF.

This clone is medium-sized in the sample. The V and J genes are TRBV5-6 and TRBJ2-7; D might be TRBD1 (5 bases). This CDR3 has 13 residues. Per the germline V gene, CDR1 is SGHDT and CDR2 is YYEEEE. V lost 0 bases to trimming and J lost 3 bases, with 7 bases between them. CDR3 loop: CASSLGQNYEQYF. DNA for the CDR3: TGTGCCAGCAGCTTGGGACAGAACTACGAGCAGTACTTC.

Written as DNA, the CDR3 is TGTGCCAGCAGCTTACACGTTACCGGGGAGCTGTTTTTT. Amino acid sequence: CASSLHVTGELFF. The chain uses TRBV7-2 and TRBJ2-2; D remains ambiguous. From germline, CDR1 is SGHTA and CDR2 FQGNSA. This CDR3 is built from 13 residues. V lost 2 bases and J 5 bases, leaving 6 bases between the germline ends.

This clone was seen a few times. This chain uses TRBV29-1 with TRBJ2-3, with D uncertain. CDR3 length: 11 amino acids. Trimming took 7 bases from V and 2 from J, leaving 7 bases between them. The V gene's germline CDR1 is SQVTM and CDR2 ANQGSEA. CDR3 sequence (DNA): TGCAGCGGGGCCCTCACAGATACGCAGTATTTT. It translates to CSGALTDTQYF.

The V call is TRBV30, the J call TRBJ1-2, with D unresolved. The CDR3 extends over 11 amino acids. V dropped 4 bases and J dropped 7 bases, with 10 bases sitting between them. Germline lookup yields CDR1 GTSNPN and CDR2 SVGIG (reference sequence). CDR3: CAWKWDSGYTF. DNA of the CDR3: TGTGCCTGGAAGTGGGATAGTGGCTACACCTTC.

This clone was seen more than once but under ten times. The chain combines TRBV6-5 with TRBJ2-3; perhaps TRBD1 as D (6 bases). Trimming removed 6 bases at V and 5 bases at J, with 15 bases between. This CDR3 comprises 14 residues. Per germline, CDR1 MNHEY and CDR2 SVGAGI. The CDR3 nucleotides are TGTGCCAGCAGACCCACAGGGTCGATAGATACGCAGTATTTT. Translating gives CASRPTGSIDTQYF.

The rearrangement joins TRBV23-1 to TRBJ1-2; D might be TRBD1 (5 bases). TRBV23-1 is an ORF, with its function uncertain. V was shortened by 10 bases and J by 4 bases, with 19 bases between the two germline ends. This CDR3 contains 14 residues. CDR3 sequence reads: CATYLRGAGYGYTF. The CDR3 bases are TGCGCCACCTACCTGAGGGGCGCGGGCTATGGCTACACCTTC.